This TCR beta chain was observed in a study of PD-L1 blockade in urothelial cancer. Study-wide results and limits: Larger 3-week expansion of tumor-associated blood clones was seen in durable-benefit patients.

As for this clone: The antigen is undetermined.

The time point denotes: peripheral blood 6 weeks after treatment start. The trim removed 3 bases at V and 0 bases at J, leaving 5 bases unmatched. CDR3 length equals 16 residues. Germline CDR1 and CDR2: LNHNV and YYDKDF (reference sequence). Generated by immunoSEQ multiplex PCR, the TCRdb table keeps only in-frame clones and is missing some. Found here are roughly 30,000 clones, around 89% of them singletons; the top ten hold approximately 8.2%. The chain employs TRBV15 and TRBJ1-2, with 9 bases lining up with TRBD1. The sample was PBMCs, taken around atezolizumab (anti-PD-L1) treatment. This TCR derives from an elderly man with urothelial cancer. The DNA for the CDR3 is TGTGCCACCAGCAGGGGGACAGGGATAGCTAACTATGGCTACACCTTC. This sequence encodes CATSRGTGIANYGYTF.